The 14 T cell receptor beta chains below all came from one sample that was sequenced in a study of spatial heterogeneity in lung cancer. Antigen specificity for these receptors is unknown. Time point defined: sample taken at primary tumor resection. Each CDR3 protein gets one entry after TCRdb re-called the 5' RACE reads with MiXCR. The sample consists of over 25,000 distinct CDR3 sequences, approximately 7% of them appearing once. Study-level findings and limits: Intratumoral expanded alpha and beta TCR counts were found to track tumor mutation counts.

Source: lung tumor tissue, taken at surgery. All receptors derive from a male donor with early-stage non-small cell lung cancer.

Many counts were recorded for this clonotype. The chain couples TRBV24-1 to TRBJ2-5; D may match TRBD1 or TRBD2 (5 bases each). The length of the CDR3 is 13 residues. The V gene lost 4 bases and the J gene lost 3 bases, with 8 bases spanning the gap. Germline CDR1 reads KGHDR; CDR2 reads SFDVKD. CDR3 nucleotide sequence: TGTGCCACCAGTGACGGGGCGGAAGAGACCCAGTACTTC. Encoded protein: CATSDGAEETQYF.

This clonotype is deemed medium-sized. This chain uses TRBV29-1 with TRBJ1-5, with a tentative D call TRBD1 (5 bases). The CDR3 covers 12 residues. Germline V gives CDR1 SQVTM, CDR2 ANQGSEA. V lost 4 bases, J lost 6 bases, and 10 bases lay in between. For the CDR3, the DNA is TGCAGCGTTGGGGGGGGAAGTCAGCCCCAGCATTTT. This sequence encodes CSVGGGSQPQHF. Drawing the rest from reference TRBV29-1 and TRBJ1-5, the complete variable domain is SAVISQKPSRDICQRGTSLTIQCQVDSQVTMMFWYRQQPGQSLTLIATANQGSEATYESGFVIDKFPISRPNLTFSTLTVSNMSPEDSSIYLCSVGGGSQPQHFGDGTRLSIL.

This clonotype has just a few counts. This sequence joins TRBV20-1 and TRBJ2-1, with TRBD1 as a possible D gene (5 bases). Germline V CDR1 and CDR2: DFQATT, SNEGSKA (reference sequence). The V end lost 5 bases, the J end lost 5 bases, and 16 bases lay between the germline ends. The CDR3 is 14 amino acids. The DNA of the CDR3 is TGCAGTGCTTACCCACCAGCAGGGAACAATGAGCAGTTCTTC. It specifies CSAYPPAGNNEQFF.

This clonotype has a count of ten or more. The chain links TRBV11-2 to TRBJ2-3; 9 positions match TRBD2. This CDR3 region has 16 residues. CDR1 and CDR2 from the germline V gene are SGHAT and FQNNGV. The junction had 6 bases not matched to a gene; V was cut back by 3 bases and J by 2 bases. The CDR3 region is CASSFGSSGATDTQYF. As DNA, the CDR3 is TGTGCCAGCAGCTTTGGGTCTAGCGGGGCCACAGATACGCAGTATTTT.

The V gene is TRBV28, the J gene TRBJ2-1; 7 bases agree with TRBD1. This CDR3 comprises 13 residues. Per the germline V gene, CDR1 is MDHEN and CDR2 is SYDVKM. V dropped 6 bases and J dropped 8; count of bases not matched to a gene: 7. The chain's CDR3 is CASRIQGRDEQFF. In nucleotides, the CDR3 is TGTGCCAGCAGGATACAGGGGCGGGATGAGCAGTTCTTC.

The sample holds many counts of this clonotype. The chain has TRBV2 and TRBJ2-7; 10 bases map to TRBD1. The CDR3 totals 14 residues. The J segment lost 3 bases and the V segment lost 7 bases, leaving 6 bases of the junction unmatched. The germline V gene encodes CDR1 SNHLY and CDR2 FYNNEI. For the CDR3, the DNA is TGTGCCAGCATTCCGGGACAGGGGAACTACGAGCAGTACTTC. Amino acid sequence: CASIPGQGNYEQYF.

The chain uses TRBV6-1 and TRBJ2-5, with TRBD2 matching over 10 bases. The CDR3 covers 13 residues. The germline CDR1 and CDR2 sequences are MNHNS and SASEGT. With 7 bases clipped from V and 5 bases from J, the junction kept 4 bases outside the gene matches. CDR3 region: CASIRAGGETQYF. The CDR3 DNA reads as TGTGCCAGCATTCGAGCGGGGGGGGAGACCCAGTACTTC.

The table lists this clonotype with many counts. The V and J genes are TRBV3-1 and TRBJ1-2; 8 nucleotides align to TRBD1. The J segment lost 4 bases and the V segment lost 4 bases, leaving 2 bases of the junction unmatched. The CDR3 consists of 13 residues. Germline assignment: CDR1 LGHDT and CDR2 YNNKEL (reference sequence). This chain's CDR3 is CASSPRGPYGYTF. The CDR3 DNA is TGTGCCAGCAGCCCCAGGGGGCCCTATGGCTACACCTTC.

This clonotype has more than one count but fewer than ten. V and J are TRBV20-1 and TRBJ1-5; unclear D gene. Germline V gene data show CDR1 as DFQATT and CDR2 as SNEGSKA (reference sequence). Trimming stripped 5 bases from V and 4 bases from J, with 15 bases between. CDR3 length: 14 amino acids. The CDR3 coding sequence is TGCAGTGCTCCTGACAATGTGGGGAATCAGCCCCAGCATTTT. It is translated as CSAPDNVGNQPQHF.

This clonotype was counted many times. V usage is TRBV5-6 and J usage is TRBJ2-5; 9 bases line up with TRBD2. The V and J ends lost 0 bases and 7 bases, in that order; junction bases with no gene match: 4. The CDR3 sequence is 14 residues long. CDR1 and CDR2 (germline): SGHDT, YYEEEE. This CDR3 reads CASSLGAGGWTQYF. In DNA, the CDR3 is TGTGCCAGCAGCTTGGGAGCGGGGGGCTGGACCCAGTACTTC.

In its sample, this clonotype was seen many times. This chain links TRBV28 with TRBJ2-7; 9 bases match TRBD1. Germline CDR1 and CDR2: MDHEN and SYDVKM. The CDR3 is made up of 15 amino acids. V shed 5 bases, J shed 6 bases, and the junction held 11 bases outside the gene matches. In DNA form, the CDR3 reads TGTGCCAGCAGTCCCTTGACAGGGGGATCTAGCGAGCAGTACTTC. Its protein product is CASSPLTGGSSEQYF.

This clonotype has ten or more counts. The chain recombines TRBV28 with TRBJ1-5; D perhaps matches TRBD1 (5 bases). Germline lookup yields CDR1 MDHEN and CDR2 SYDVKM. Trimming cost V 6 bases and J 6 bases, with 21 bases left between them. CDR3 length equals 16 residues. The CDR3 loop reads CASRTTGGHSGQPQHF. In nucleotides, the CDR3 is TGTGCCAGCAGAACTACAGGTGGTCATTCGGGTCAGCCCCAGCATTTT. Full variable domain (remainder filled in from reference TRBV28 and TRBJ1-5): DVKVTQSSRYLVKRTGEKVFLECVQDMDHENMFWYRQDPGLGLRLIYFSYDVKMKEKGDIPEGYSVSREKKERFSLILESASTNQTSMYLCASRTTGGHSGQPQHFGDGTRLSIL.

This clonotype was detected only a few times. The rearrangement links TRBV7-7 to TRBJ2-5, with D uncertain. The V end lost 5 bases, the J end lost 5 bases, and 9 bases lay between the germline ends. This CDR3 region has 12 residues. In germline, CDR1 is SSHAT, CDR2 FNYEAQ (reference sequence). The CDR3 DNA sequence: TGTGCCAGCAGCCCCGAAGGGGAGACCCAGTACTTC. Its translation is CASSPEGETQYF. Variable domain in full (rest from reference TRBV7-7 and TRBJ2-5): GAGVSQSPRYKVTKRGQDVTLRCDPISSHATLYWYQQALGQGPEFLTYFNYEAQPDKSGLPSDRFSAERPEGSISTLTIQRTEQRDSAMYRCASSPEGETQYFGPGTRLLVL.

The V call is TRBV5-5, the J call TRBJ2-5; 10 bases are shared with TRBD1. CDR1 SGHKS and CDR2 YYEKEE come from the germline V gene (reference sequence). Trimming removed 4 bases from V and 5 bases from J; junction bases left unmatched: 8. The CDR3 runs 15 residues. The CDR3 region is CASSTGTGAGETQYF. In nucleotides, the CDR3 is TGTGCCAGCAGCACCGGGACAGGGGCCGGCGAGACCCAGTACTTC.